This is a list of T cell receptor beta chains from one sample in a study of cytomegalovirus exposure and HLA in healthy donors. TCRdb's copy holds only in-frame clones and misses some; the assay was immunoSEQ multiplex PCR. The sample yields tens of thousands of clones, just under 75% seen once. The sample comprised PBMCs. Receptors originate from a human donor in good health. The conserved cysteine and the conserved F or W are not part of the CDR3 here. The order of the fields is V gene, D gene, CDR3 length, CDR3 protein. A D gene is named only where the DNA matches it firmly.

TRBV4-2 - 12 ASSQVQPGGEQF
TRBV28 TRBD1 11 ASSRQGGYGYT
TRBV28 - 13 ASSSGGFSNQPQH
TRBV5-1 - 11 ASRERGRETQY
TRBV5-1 TRBD1 13 ASSPTTGGLYEQY
TRBV19 - 13 ASSIDQRTFTEAF
TRBV5-1 - 13 ASLARGSSTDTQY
TRBV30 - 8 AWSHETQY
TRBV12-5 TRBD2 13 ASGFIAGGPSEQF
TRBV5-1 TRBD1 12 ASSPGQGVQPQH
TRBV30 - 12 AWSRQSDTGELF
TRBV18 - 10 ASSPQGYGYT
TRBV30 TRBD1 13 AWSQLLTGRLGAF
TRBV28 - 12 ASSLLQTDTEAF
TRBV27 - 15 ASSLGAGLMGNQPQH
TRBV19 - 13 ASSNPGLSTGELF
TRBV7-9 - 11 ASSFVPDTEAF
TRBV14 TRBD1 15 ASSQDRGQGVYNEQF
TRBV27 - 13 ASSLLMGGSDGYT
TRBV2 TRBD1 14 ASSPSTGAYTGELF
TRBV9 TRBD2 12 ASSPRRGAYEQY
TRBV5-1 TRBD1 15 ASSLQGVGSGANVLT
TRBV6-5 TRBD1 13 ASSLNRGTGNTIY
TRBV13 - 11 ASSLQGSYEQY
TRBV5-1 TRBD2 13 ASSLRTSGPYEQY
TRBV9 TRBD1 13 ASSGPGQGEQTQY
TRBV11-3 TRBD1 12 ASSRRTGGGGQY
TRBV5-4 - 12 ASTYESSYNEQF
TRBV15 - 11 ATVPGGTDTQY